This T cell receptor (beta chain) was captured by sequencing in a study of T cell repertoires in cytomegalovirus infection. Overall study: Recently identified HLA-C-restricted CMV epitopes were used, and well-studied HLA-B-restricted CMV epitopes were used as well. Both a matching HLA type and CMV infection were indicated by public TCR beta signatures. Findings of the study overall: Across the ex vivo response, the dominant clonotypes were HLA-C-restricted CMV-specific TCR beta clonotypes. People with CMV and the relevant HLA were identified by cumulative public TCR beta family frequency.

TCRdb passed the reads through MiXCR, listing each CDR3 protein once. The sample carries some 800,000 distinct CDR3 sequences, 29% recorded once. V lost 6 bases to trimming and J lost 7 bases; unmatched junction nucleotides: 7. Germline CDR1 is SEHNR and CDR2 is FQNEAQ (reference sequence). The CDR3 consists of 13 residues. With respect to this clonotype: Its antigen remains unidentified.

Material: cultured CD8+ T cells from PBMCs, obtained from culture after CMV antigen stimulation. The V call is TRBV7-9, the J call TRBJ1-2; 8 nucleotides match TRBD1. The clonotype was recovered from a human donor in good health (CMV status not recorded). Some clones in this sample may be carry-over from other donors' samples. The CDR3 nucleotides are TGTGCCAGCAGTTACGGACAGGGTCGTGGCTACACCTTC. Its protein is CASSYGQGRGYTF.